The following is a T cell receptor (beta chain) sequence with its context. Its antigen remains unidentified. The data derive from a study of cytomegalovirus exposure and HLA in healthy donors. CDR3 length equals 14 residues. Trimming stripped 6 bases from V and 0 bases from J, with 11 bases between. Germline V lookup: CDR1 LNHDA, CDR2 SQIVND (reference sequence). Vbeta (60) and Jbeta (13) primers were used in the PCR. Sequenced by immunoSEQ multiplex PCR; TCRdb stores in-frame clones only, minus some. The table includes under 200,000 clones, 75% to 90% detected once. General study results and limits: There were 150 to 200 TCR beta chains listed as cytomegalovirus-associated. Rarity held for most TCR sequences, but there were some public TCRs that occurred in many donors.

The sequencing sample was made of PBMCs. The J gene is TRBJ1-2, the V gene TRBV19; tentatively, D is TRBD1 (6 bases). The sequence came from a woman in her forties or fifties in good health and CMV-seropositive. The CDR3 coding sequence is TGTGCCAGTAGCGGACAGCTATCTAACTATGGCTACACCTTC. It specifies CASSGQLSNYGYTF.